The present TCR beta chain was sequenced within a study of blood T cell repertoires in COVID-19. The wider study: The samples span acute and convalescent COVID-19 from the United States, Italy and Spain.

The authors' processing: Reference gene primer amplification yielded estimated nucleated cell counts. Sequencing used immunoSEQ multiplex PCR; TCRdb keeps in-frame clones, though not all of them. That table supplies the V and J calls and clone size; D and trimming were determined from the DNA. The sample holds about 120,000 clones, about 84% seen once. The count of this clone is one. The V end was cut by 2 bases, the J end by 5 bases, with 16 bases between. CDR1 is SGDLS, CDR2 YYNGEE, per germline. The CDR3 length is 15 residues. The source is a man between 60 and 70 years old with acute or convalescent COVID-19. The chain combines TRBV9 with TRBJ2-5; tentative D call: TRBD2 (6 bases). Sequenced input: peripheral blood. The CDR3 loop reads CASSVGRRNGETQYF. CDR3 DNA sequence: TGTGCCAGCAGCGTTGGGAGGAGAAACGGGGAGACCCAGTACTTC.